These 12 T cell receptor beta chains were sequenced from one sample in a study of T cells in Graves' hyperthyroidism and ophthalmopathy. The CDR3 regions of TCR beta were amplified from RNA transcripts. The study used the HTBI primer set for a first-round RT-PCR of the TCR CDR3. TCRdb re-called the multiplex PCR reads through MiXCR, storing one row per CDR3 protein. The repertoire holds under 400,000 distinct CDR3 sequences, with approximately 13% as singletons. The material sequenced was blood. These receptors originate from a woman aged 55-70 years with Graves' hyperthyroidism.

The chain couples TRBV9 to TRBJ2-2, with TRBD1 identical over 11 bases. This CDR3 spans 17 amino acids. Trimming cost V 7 bases and J 0 bases; bases outside gene matches: 8. Germline CDR1 is SGDLS and CDR2 is YYNGEE. In DNA form, the CDR3 reads TGTGCCAGCTACCGGACAGGGGGCTCCCCGAACACCGGGGAGCTGTTTTTT. Protein product: CASYRTGGSPNTGELFF.

The chain joins TRBV29-1 to TRBJ1-6; maybe TRBD1 (6 bases). The germline gives CDR1 SQVTM, CDR2 ANQGSEA. V was trimmed by 5 bases and J by 6 bases, leaving 11 bases between them. This CDR3 has 13 residues. For the CDR3, the DNA is TGCAGCGTTTCACAGGGAAGTAATTCACCCCTCCACTTT. It specifies CSVSQGSNSPLHF. The full variable domain, with the rest looked up from reference TRBV29-1 and TRBJ1-6, is SAVISQKPSRDICQRGTSLTIQCQVDSQVTMMFWYRQQPGQSLTLIATANQGSEATYESGFVIDKFPISRPNLTFSTLTVSNMSPEDSSIYLCSVSQGSNSPLHFGNGTRLTVT.

With regard to this clonotype: This may be a read error, as it is one base from a much larger clone. This sequence joins TRBV30 and TRBJ1-1; D is uncertain. Germline CDR1 GTSNPN, CDR2 SVGIG (reference sequence). The CDR3 is 11 amino acids. The V and J ends lost 0 bases and 7 bases respectively, with 6 bases between them. CDR3 residues: CAWSVLGEAFF. The DNA of the CDR3 is TGTGCCTGGAGTGTACTCGGTGAAGCTTTCTTT.

At least ten counts were recorded for this clonotype. V gene TRBV12-5 combines with J gene TRBJ2-5, with D perhaps matching TRBD1 (6 bases). Germline-derived CDR1 and CDR2 are LGHNT and FRNRAP. The CDR3 has 13 amino acids. V was shortened by 6 bases and J by 5 bases, with 13 bases between the two germline ends. In DNA, the CDR3 is TGTGCTAGTGGCCCCCCAGGGGAGGAGACCCAGTACTTC. Protein sequence: CASGPPGEETQYF.

Ten or more counts support this clonotype. The chain uses TRBV10-1 and TRBJ1-1; the D is unclear. CDR1 and CDR2 from the germline V gene are WNHNN and SYGVQD (reference sequence). This CDR3 is 14 amino acids long. Between the trimmed V and J ends, which lost 1 base and 1 base, there was a span of 7 bases. The CDR3 sequence is CASSEYGQNTEAFF. The DNA of the CDR3 is TGCGCCAGCAGTGAGTACGGTCAGAACACTGAAGCTTTCTTT.

This clonotype occurred many times. This chain joins TRBV7-8 and TRBJ1-5; D uncertain. This CDR3 region has 13 residues. Germline V gives CDR1 SGHVS, CDR2 FQNEAQ. Trimming left V 1 base short and J 9 bases short, with 10 bases between. Here the CDR3 DNA reads TGTGCCAGCAGCTTAGAAGGAACTCGGCCCCAGCATTTT. It yields the protein CASSLEGTRPQHF. The variable domain in full, with the rest retrieved from reference TRBV7-8 and TRBJ1-5, is GAGVSQSPRYKVAKRGQDVALRCDPISGHVSLFWYQQALGQGPEFLTYFQNEAQLDKSGLPSDRFFAERPEGSVSTLKIQRTQQEDSAVYLCASSLEGTRPQHFGDGTRLSIL.

This clonotype was observed at least ten times. V is TRBV3-1 and J is TRBJ1-4, with 9 bases matching TRBD1. Losses at the gene ends were 3 bases for V and 7 bases for J; bases not matched to a gene: 3. Germline CDR1 and CDR2: LGHDT and YNNKEL (reference sequence). The CDR3 is 14 residues long. The CDR3 DNA is TGTGCCAGCAGCCACACAGGGGGCGGTGAAAAACTGTTTTTT. This codes for CASSHTGGGEKLFF.

This clonotype was found many times. The chain combines TRBV28 with TRBJ2-7; D may be TRBD1 (5 bases). The CDR3 loop spans 13 amino acids. Between the trimmed V and J ends, which lost 7 bases and 2 bases, there was a span of 12 bases. CDR1 and CDR2 (germline): MDHEN, SYDVKM. Here the CDR3 reads CASNRGTPYEQYF. CDR3 DNA: TGTGCCAGCAATAGGGGTACGCCCTACGAGCAGTACTTC.

At least ten counts were recorded for this clonotype. The V gene is TRBV27, the J gene TRBJ2-7; 8 bases agree with TRBD1. The length of the CDR3 is 14 residues. Germline V lookup: CDR1 MNHEY, CDR2 SMNVEV (reference sequence). With 3 bases clipped from V and 2 bases from J, the junction kept 3 bases outside the gene matches. The CDR3 is CASSLTGDAYEQYF. CDR3 coding DNA: TGTGCCAGCAGTTTGACAGGGGACGCCTACGAGCAGTACTTC.

The V call is TRBV5-4, the J call TRBJ2-5; 12 bases line up with TRBD2. Judging by the DNA end, TRBJ2-1 fits better; the J call may be wrong. The CDR3 is 16 amino acids. CDR1 is SGHNT and CDR2 is YYREEE in the germline V gene (reference sequence). CDR3 nucleotide sequence: TGTGCCAGCAGCTTGGGGCTAGCGGGAGGGCAAGAGACCCAGTTCTTC. It encodes CASSLGLAGGQETQFF.

The chain links TRBV9 to TRBJ1-4; D not resolved. V lost 1 base to trimming and J lost 7 bases, with 5 bases between them. The CDR3 sequence is 12 residues long. The germline V gene has CDR1 SGDLS and CDR2 YYNGEE. The DNA for the CDR3 is TGTGCCAGCAGCGTATCAGGTGAAAAACTGTTTTTT. Its translation: CASSVSGEKLFF.

This clonotype is medium-sized (0.01 to 0.1%) in the sample. The chain has TRBV11-2 and TRBJ1-6; a possible D gene is TRBD1 (5 bases). V was shortened by 0 bases and J by 7 bases, with 7 bases between the two germline ends. In germline, CDR1 is SGHAT, CDR2 FQNNGV. This CDR3 has 14 residues. The CDR3 DNA sequence: TGTGCCAGCAGCTTAGACTGGGGGAATTCACCCCTCCACTTT. This encodes CASSLDWGNSPLHF. The full variable domain, completed using reference TRBV11-2 and TRBJ1-6, is EAGVAQSPRYKIIEKRQSVAFWCNPISGHATLYWYQQILGQGPKLLIQFQNNGVVDDSQLPKDRFSAERLKGVDSTLKIQPAKLEDSAVYLCASSLDWGNSPLHFGNGTRLTVT.